Listed below are T cell receptor beta chains from one sample, sequenced in a study of graft-versus-host responses after intestinal transplantation. Their target antigens are unknown. The repertoire was sequenced with immunoSEQ multiplex PCR; TCRdb's copy has only in-frame clones and lacks some. The repertoire consists of 120,000 or so clones, with around 93% occurring once and the leading ten covering roughly 0.5%. Sequenced material: unstimulated CD8+ T cells sorted from spleen or lymph node cells, taken before intestinal transplant. Source of these receptors: a human donor who received an intestinal transplant. CDR3s include the opening cysteine and the closing phenylalanine or tryptophan. Fields, in order: D gene, J gene, V gene, clone size, CDR3 protein, CDR3 DNA. The D gene is left open where the match is weak. Clone size is not always given. Where it is, it says once, few, many or a class for expanded clones.

TRBD2,TRBJ2-1,TRBV7-6,.,CASSLAASGRVSVEQFF,TGTGCCAGCAGCTTAGCGGCTAGCGGGAGAGTTTCTGTTGAGCAGTTCTTC
.,TRBJ2-3,TRBV28,.,CASSLAPPGTTDTQYF,TGTGCCAGCAGTTTAGCTCCACCTGGAACCACAGATACGCAGTATTTT
.,TRBJ2-5,TRBV15,.,CATSRDTSRGGETQYF,TGTGCCACCAGCAGAGATACGAGCCGGGGTGGAGAGACCCAGTACTTC
.,TRBJ2-7,TRBV5-1,.,CASTHRDPNMDEQYF,TGCGCCAGCACCCACCGGGACCCAAATATGGACGAGCAGTACTTC
TRBD1,TRBJ2-7,TRBV4-1,.,CASSLTGDEQYF,TGCGCCAGCAGCCTGACAGGGGACGAGCAGTACTTC
TRBD2,TRBJ2-1,TRBV9,.,CASSVGGGGRSEQFF,TGTGCCAGCAGCGTAGGGGGTGGCGGGAGAAGTGAGCAGTTCTTC
TRBD1,TRBJ2-7,TRBV27,.,CASSPRDRIYEQYF,TGTGCCAGCAGTCCCCGGGACAGAATATACGAGCAGTACTTC
.,TRBJ2-1,TRBV7-9,.,CASSLLLSNEQFF,TGTGCCAGCAGCTTATTGCTCAGCAATGAGCAGTTCTTC
TRBD2,TRBJ2-7,TRBV9,.,CASSAGGGGPNEQYF,TGTGCCAGCAGCGCGGGGGGGGGCGGACCTAACGAGCAGTACTTC
.,TRBJ2-1,TRBV10-1,.,CASSRNSGNNEQFF,TGCGCCAGCTCCCGTAACTCCGGGAACAATGAGCAGTTCTTC
TRBD2,TRBJ2-2,TRBV4-1,.,CASSQAGLVANTGELFF,TGCGCCAGCAGCCAAGCCGGACTAGTAGCGAACACCGGGGAGCTGTTTTTT
TRBD2,TRBJ2-7,TRBV13,.,CASSTRTSGPPYEQYF,TGTGCCAGCAGCACACGGACTAGTGGACCCCCCTACGAGCAGTACTTC
.,TRBJ2-6,TRBV9,.,CASSVEIGANVLTF,TGTGCCAGCAGCGTCGAGATTGGGGCCAACGTCCTGACTTTC
.,TRBJ1-2,TRBV28,.,CASSLRTALYGYTF,TGTGCCAGCAGTTTACGGACAGCTTTATATGGCTACACCTTC
.,TRBJ1-5,TRBV4-1,.,CASSQEIAGWGNQPQHF,TGCGCCAGCAGCCAAGAAATTGCGGGTTGGGGCAATCAGCCCCAGCATTTT
TRBD1,TRBJ1-5,TRBV9,.,CASSVGQGNQPQHF,TGTGCCAGCAGCGTCGGACAGGGAAATCAGCCCCAGCATTTT
.,TRBJ2-7,TRBV13,.,CASSLRGGASREQYF,TGTGCCAGCAGCTTAAGGGGGGGCGCTTCCCGCGAGCAGTACTTC
.,TRBJ2-1,TRBV27,.,CASSSQTPRDEQFF,TGTGCCAGCAGTTCCCAGACCCCGAGGGATGAGCAGTTCTTC
TRBD2,TRBJ2-5,TRBV30,.,CAWSSLGLGNYF,TGTGCCTGGAGTTCACTGGGACTAGGTAATTACTTC
TRBD1,TRBJ2-1,TRBV4-1,.,CASSQAGTGYNEQFF,TGCGCCAGCAGCCAAGCCGGGACAGGATACAATGAGCAGTTCTTC
.,TRBJ2-5,TRBV11-2,.,CASSGLEETQYF,TGTGCCAGCAGCGGTCTCGAGGAGACCCAGTACTTC
TRBD2,TRBJ2-7,TRBV4-1,.,CASSQVGLAEYEQYF,TGCGCCAGCAGCCAAGTGGGACTAGCGGAGTACGAGCAGTACTTC
.,TRBJ2-3,TRBV7-9,.,CASSLVRTQYYTDTQYF,TGTGCCAGCAGCTTAGTCCGGACACAATACTACACAGATACGCAGTATTTT
.,TRBJ1-5,TRBV5-5,.,CASSLEGFNQPQHF,TGTGCCAGCAGCCTCGAGGGTTTTAATCAGCCCCAGCATTTT
.,TRBJ2-7,TRBV27,.,CASSLQTVGASYEQYF,TGTGCCAGCAGTCTACAGACGGTAGGGGCCTCCTACGAGCAGTACTTC
TRBD1,TRBJ2-2,TRBV29-1,.,CSGGQGNTGELFF,TGCAGCGGTGGACAGGGTAACACCGGGGAGCTGTTTTTT
TRBD2,TRBJ2-3,TRBV10-3,.,CAISGGTRTDTQYF,TGTGCCATCAGTGGGGGGACTAGGACAGATACGCAGTATTTT
TRBD1,TRBJ2-7,TRBV6-1,.,CASSTRQGASYEQYF,TGTGCCAGCAGTACTCGACAGGGGGCTTCTTACGAGCAGTACTTC
.,TRBJ1-1,TRBV7-9,.,CASSLHTMRGWRTEAFF,TGTGCCAGCAGCTTGCACACTATGCGGGGTTGGAGAACTGAAGCTTTCTTT
.,TRBJ2-7,TRBV2,.,CVSSQGQGFYEQYF,TGTGTCAGCAGTCAAGGGCAGGGTTTCTACGAGCAGTACTTC
TRBD1,TRBJ2-5,TRBV7-9,.,CASSLGTGPGETQYF,TGTGCCAGCAGCTTAGGGACAGGGCCGGGGGAGACCCAGTACTTC
.,TRBJ1-1,TRBV7-8,.,CASSLDGTLSTEAFF,TGTGCCAGCAGCTTAGATGGCACCTTAAGTACTGAAGCTTTCTTT
.,TRBJ1-2,TRBV2,.,CASSEWEGHARRGYTF,TGTGCCAGCAGTGAATGGGAGGGACACGCAAGGAGGGGCTACACCTTC
TRBD2,TRBJ2-7,TRBV19,.,CASSVAGGSYEQYF,TGTGCCAGTAGTGTAGCGGGAGGCTCCTACGAGCAGTACTTC
.,TRBJ1-4,TRBV11-2,once,CASSSPSAEKLFF,TGTGCCAGCAGCTCCCCAAGTGCGGAAAAACTGTTTTTT
.,TRBJ1-3,TRBV13,.,CASSLGRGGYLGNTIYF,TGTGCCAGCAGCTTAGGCCGAGGGGGATACCTTGGAAACACCATATATTTT
TRBD2,TRBJ2-5,TRBV6-6,.,CASSYSRGRRETQYF,TGTGCCAGCAGTTACTCGCGCGGGAGGCGGGAGACCCAGTACTTC
TRBD1,TRBJ2-7,TRBV19,few,CASSPKDRGLHEQYF,TGTGCCAGTAGTCCGAAGGACAGGGGTCTCCACGAGCAGTACTTC
TRBD2,TRBJ2-7,TRBV27,.,CASSPLGSGITYEQYF,TGTGCCAGCAGTCCCCTAGGGAGCGGGATCACCTACGAGCAGTACTTC